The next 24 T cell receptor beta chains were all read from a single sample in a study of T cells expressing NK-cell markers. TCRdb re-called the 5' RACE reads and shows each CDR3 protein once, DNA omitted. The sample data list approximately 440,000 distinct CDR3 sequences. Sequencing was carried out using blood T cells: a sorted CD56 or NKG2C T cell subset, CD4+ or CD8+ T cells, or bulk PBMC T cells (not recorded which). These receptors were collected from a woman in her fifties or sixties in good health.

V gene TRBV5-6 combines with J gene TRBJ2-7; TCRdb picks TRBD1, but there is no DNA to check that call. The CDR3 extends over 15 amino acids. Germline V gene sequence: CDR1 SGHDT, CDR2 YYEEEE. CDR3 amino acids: CASTLRTTGGYEQYF.

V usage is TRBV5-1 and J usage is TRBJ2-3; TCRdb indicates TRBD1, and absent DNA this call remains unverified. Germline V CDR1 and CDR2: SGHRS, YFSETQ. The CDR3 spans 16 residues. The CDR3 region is CASSHRTVLSTDTQYF.

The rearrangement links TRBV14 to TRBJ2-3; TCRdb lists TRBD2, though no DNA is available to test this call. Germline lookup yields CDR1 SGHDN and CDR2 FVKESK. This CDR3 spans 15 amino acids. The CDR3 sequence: CASSQDGYQRDTQYF.

The chain's CDR3 is CASSLTGPSRIMYF. The chain combines TRBV7-2 with TRBJ2-7; TCRdb's D call of TRBD2 is untestable without DNA. This CDR3 region has 14 residues. CDR1 is SGHTA, CDR2 FQGNSA, per germline.

This chain's CDR3 is CASGQTGQETQYF. The chain carries TRBV5-1 and TRBJ2-5. In germline, CDR1 is SGHRS, CDR2 YFSETQ. The CDR3 length is 13 residues.

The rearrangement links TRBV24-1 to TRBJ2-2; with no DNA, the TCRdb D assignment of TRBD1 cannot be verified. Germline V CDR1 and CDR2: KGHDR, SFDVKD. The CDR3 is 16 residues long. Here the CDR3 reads CATSEKDRVEAGELFF.

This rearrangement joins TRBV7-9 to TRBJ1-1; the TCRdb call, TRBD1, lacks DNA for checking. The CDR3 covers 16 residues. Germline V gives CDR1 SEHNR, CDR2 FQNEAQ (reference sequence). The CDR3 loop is CASSLALGQPYTEAFF.

The CDR3 reads CASSLESGGQGETQYF. This chain connects TRBV7-6 to TRBJ2-5; absent DNA, TCRdb's TRBD1 call cannot be checked. CDR1 is SGHVS and CDR2 is FNYEAQ in the germline V gene. The CDR3 has 16 amino acids.

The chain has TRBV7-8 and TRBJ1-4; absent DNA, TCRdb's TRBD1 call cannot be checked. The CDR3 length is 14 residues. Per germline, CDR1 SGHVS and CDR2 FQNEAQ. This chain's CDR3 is CASSAGQGTVKLFF. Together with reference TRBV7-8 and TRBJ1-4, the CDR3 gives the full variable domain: GAGVSQSPRYKVAKRGQDVALRCDPISGHVSLFWYQQALGQGPEFLTYFQNEAQLDKSGLPSDRFFAERPEGSVSTLKIQRTQQEDSAVYLCASSAGQGTVKLFFGSGTQLSVL.

CDR3 sequence reads: CSVRRQSTDTQYF. The rearrangement uses TRBV29-1 and TRBJ2-3. The CDR3 loop spans 13 amino acids. CDR1 SQVTM and CDR2 ANQGSEA come from the germline V gene.

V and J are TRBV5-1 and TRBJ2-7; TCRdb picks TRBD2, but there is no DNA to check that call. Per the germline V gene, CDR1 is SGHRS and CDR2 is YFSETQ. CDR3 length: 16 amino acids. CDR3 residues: CASTLFRGGPSYEQYF.

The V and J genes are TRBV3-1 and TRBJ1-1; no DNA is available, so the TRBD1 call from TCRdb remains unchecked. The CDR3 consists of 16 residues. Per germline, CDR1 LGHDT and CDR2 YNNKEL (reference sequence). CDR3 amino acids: CASSLEPRQGGTEAFF.

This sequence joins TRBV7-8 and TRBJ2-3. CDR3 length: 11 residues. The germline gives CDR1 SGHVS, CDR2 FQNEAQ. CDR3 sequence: CASSLVNTQYF.

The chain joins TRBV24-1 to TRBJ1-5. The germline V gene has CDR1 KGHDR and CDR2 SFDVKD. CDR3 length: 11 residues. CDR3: CATSDFQGKHF.

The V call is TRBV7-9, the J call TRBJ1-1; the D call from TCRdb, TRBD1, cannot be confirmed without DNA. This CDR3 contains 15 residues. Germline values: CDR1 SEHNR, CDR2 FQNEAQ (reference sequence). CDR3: CASSLGEGRRTEAFF. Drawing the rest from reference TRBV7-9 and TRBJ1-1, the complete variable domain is DTGVSQNPRHKITKRGQNVTFRCDPISEHNRLYWYRQTLGQGPEFLTYFQNEAQLEKSRLLSDRFSAERPKGSFSTLEIQRTEQGDSAMYLCASSLGEGRRTEAFFGQGTRLTVV.

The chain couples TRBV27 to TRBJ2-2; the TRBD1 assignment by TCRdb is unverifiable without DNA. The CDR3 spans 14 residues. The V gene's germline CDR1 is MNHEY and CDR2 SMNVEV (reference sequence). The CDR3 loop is CASSFAGWSGELFF.

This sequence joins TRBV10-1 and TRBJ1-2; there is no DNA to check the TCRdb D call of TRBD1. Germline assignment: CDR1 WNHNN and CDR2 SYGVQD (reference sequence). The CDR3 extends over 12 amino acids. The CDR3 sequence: CASSDGGFGYTF.

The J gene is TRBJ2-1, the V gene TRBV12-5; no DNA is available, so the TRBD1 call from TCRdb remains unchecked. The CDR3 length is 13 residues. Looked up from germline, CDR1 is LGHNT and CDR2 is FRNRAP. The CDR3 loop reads CASRHPGFNEQFF. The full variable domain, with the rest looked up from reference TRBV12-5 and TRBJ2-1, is DARVTQTPRHKVTEMGQEVTMRCQPILGHNTVFWYRQTMMQGLELLAYFRNRAPLDDSGMPKDRFSAEMPDATLATLKIQPSEPRDSAVYFCASRHPGFNEQFFGPGTRLTVL.

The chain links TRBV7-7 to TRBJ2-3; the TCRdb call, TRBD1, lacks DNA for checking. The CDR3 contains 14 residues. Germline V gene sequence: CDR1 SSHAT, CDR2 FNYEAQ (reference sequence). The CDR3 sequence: CASSLARGHHTQYF.

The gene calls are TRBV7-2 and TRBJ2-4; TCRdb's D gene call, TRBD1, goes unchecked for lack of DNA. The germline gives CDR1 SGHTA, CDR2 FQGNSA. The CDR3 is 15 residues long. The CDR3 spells CASSPRGGEIMIQYF.

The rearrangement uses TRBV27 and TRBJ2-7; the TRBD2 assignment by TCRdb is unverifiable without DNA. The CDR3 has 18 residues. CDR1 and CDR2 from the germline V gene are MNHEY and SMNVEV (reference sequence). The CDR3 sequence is CASSLYEPGLAGAYEQYF.

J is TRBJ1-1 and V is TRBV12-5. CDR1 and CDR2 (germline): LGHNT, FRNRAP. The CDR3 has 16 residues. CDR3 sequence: CASVGLIVTRNTEAFF.

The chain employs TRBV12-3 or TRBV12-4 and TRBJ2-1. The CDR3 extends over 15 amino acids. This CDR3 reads CASSLRGIRVDEQFF.

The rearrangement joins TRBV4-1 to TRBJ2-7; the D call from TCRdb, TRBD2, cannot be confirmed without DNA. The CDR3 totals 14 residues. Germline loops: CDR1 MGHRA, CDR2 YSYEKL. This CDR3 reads CASSPRSGRDEQYF.